The T cell receptor (beta chain) under discussion was sequenced for a study of regulatory T cells in long-lasting Graves disease. Study overall: Antithyroid drugs had been given to newly diagnosed Graves' patients for under 3 months.

This clonotype showed up many times. CDR1 SGHVS and CDR2 FQNEAQ come from the germline V gene. The V end lost 2 bases, the J end lost 4 bases, and 17 bases lay between the germline ends. CDR3 size: 16 residues. Arm-PCR with iRepertoire HTBI primers amplified the CDR3 regions for these TCR beta libraries. A single record per CDR3 protein comes from TCRdb applying MiXCR to the multiplex PCR reads. Among 510,000 or so distinct CDR3 sequences, about 11% were seen once, and the ten largest hold more than 8%. The time point denotes: newly diagnosed GD, antithyroid drugs for less than 3 months. TCR sequences were obtained from RNA taken from PBMCs. This same sample was also taken into another study, of T cells in Graves' hyperthyroidism and ophthalmopathy.

This chain joins TRBV7-8 and TRBJ2-5; possible D gene TRBD1, 5 bases. The specimen was peripheral blood mononuclear cells (PBMCs), collected at new diagnosis, from a patient treated with antithyroid drugs. This clonotype was obtained from a woman aged 25 to 39 with Graves disease. The CDR3 DNA is TGTGCCAGCAGCTTACCGGCAGGGTACAAGAGAGAGACCCAGTACTTC. Translating it yields CASSLPAGYKRETQYF.